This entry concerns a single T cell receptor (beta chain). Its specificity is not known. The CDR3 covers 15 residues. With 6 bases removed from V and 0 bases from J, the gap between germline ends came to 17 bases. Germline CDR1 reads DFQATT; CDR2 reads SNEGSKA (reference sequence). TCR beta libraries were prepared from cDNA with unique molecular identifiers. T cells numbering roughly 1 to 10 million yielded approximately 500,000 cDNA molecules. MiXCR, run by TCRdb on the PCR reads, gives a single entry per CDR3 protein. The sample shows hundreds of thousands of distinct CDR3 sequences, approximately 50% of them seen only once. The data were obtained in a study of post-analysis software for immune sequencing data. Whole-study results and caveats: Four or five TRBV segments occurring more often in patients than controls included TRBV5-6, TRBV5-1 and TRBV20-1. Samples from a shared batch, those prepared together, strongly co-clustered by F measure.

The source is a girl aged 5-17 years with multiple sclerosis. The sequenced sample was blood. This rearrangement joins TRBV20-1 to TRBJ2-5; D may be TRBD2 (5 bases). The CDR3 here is CSARWFERYQETQYF. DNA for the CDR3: TGCAGTGCACGGTGGTTCGAGCGGTACCAAGAGACCCAGTACTTC.